These T cell receptor beta chains were read from a single sample in a study of cytomegalovirus exposure and HLA in healthy donors. TCRdb's table, derived via immunoSEQ multiplex PCR, lists solely in-frame clones and lacks some. The sample lists some 290,000 clones, 70% to 90% occurring once. The sample comprised PBMCs. Every receptor here comes from a man in his thirties or forties in good health and CMV-seronegative. The CDR3 runs from the conserved cysteine through the conserved F or W. A D gene is named only where the DNA matches it firmly. Clone sizes are given selectively: once, few, many, or a class where the clone is expanded.

d_call,v_call,j_call,clone_size,cdr3_nt,cdr3_aa
TRBD1,TRBV2,TRBJ1-6,-,TGTGCCAGCAGTTATGACAGGGCCTCTTGCTTT,CASSYDRASCF
TRBD1,TRBV6-6,TRBJ2-2,-,TGTGCCAGCAGCCAAAGACAGGGGTCGGTCGGGGAGCTGTTTTTT,CASSQRQGSVGELFF
TRBD1,TRBV10-1,TRBJ2-7,-,TGCGCCAGCAGCCGGACAGGGGAAGACTACGAGCAGTACTTC,CASSRTGEDYEQYF
-,TRBV21-1,TRBJ1-6,few,TGTGCCAGCAGCAAAGAGTGCAGGGTCAATTCACCCCTCCACTTT,CASSKECRVNSPLHF
-,TRBV27,TRBJ2-7,few,TGTGCCAGTTCCCCAAGGGGGGGTTACTACGAGCAGTACTTC,CASSPRGGYYEQYF
-,TRBV19,TRBJ2-4,-,TGTGCCAGTAGTGAGGTGGGGAGACTAGCCAAAAACATTCAGTACTTC,CASSEVGRLAKNIQYF
-,TRBV19,TRBJ2-2,-,TGTGCCAGTAGTAGAACCCTATTAGGGGGCACCGGGGAGCTGTTTTTT,CASSRTLLGGTGELFF
TRBD1,TRBV2,TRBJ1-6,-,TGTGCCAGCAACCCGGACAGGGAAATCGCACCCCTCCACTTT,CASNPDREIAPLHF
-,TRBV7-2,TRBJ1-3,-,TGTGCCAGCAGCTTCTCGGGAAACACCATATATTTT,CASSFSGNTIYF
-,TRBV27,TRBJ2-7,-,TGTGCCAGCAGTTTATGGCCAGGGAAAACCCACGAGCAGTACTTC,CASSLWPGKTHEQYF
TRBD1,TRBV6-5,TRBJ1-2,-,TGTGCCAGCAGTTACGACAGGGCTCCGAACTATGGCTACACCTTC,CASSYDRAPNYGYTF
-,TRBV19,TRBJ2-4,-,TGTGCCAGTAGTCGGGAGAGGGGAACCAAAAACATTCAGTACTTC,CASSRERGTKNIQYF
TRBD1,TRBV5-1,TRBJ1-1,-,TGCGCCAGCAGCCTAGGGACAGGATCCATGAACACTGAAGCTTTCTTT,CASSLGTGSMNTEAFF
TRBD1,TRBV6-5,TRBJ1-1,-,TGTGCCAGCAGAGTACAGGGGGCCTCTGAAGCTTTCTTT,CASRVQGASEAFF
-,TRBV7-9,TRBJ2-2,once,TGTGCCAGCAGCCATCAACCAGTAAGGGACATTGTATTCCCCGGGGAGCTGTTTTTT,CASSHQPVRDIVFPGELFF
TRBD1,TRBV5-8,TRBJ2-7,-,TGTGCCAGCAGCTGGCAGGGGGCTTTCTACGAGCAGTACTTC,CASSWQGAFYEQYF
TRBD1,TRBV19,TRBJ2-7,-,TGTGCCAGTAGTACCAGGACAGGGGCGGTCTACGAGCAGTACTTC,CASSTRTGAVYEQYF
TRBD1,TRBV2,TRBJ2-7,-,TGTGCCAGCACCCAGGACAGGGGCCGCCTAGGTGAGCAGTACTTC,CASTQDRGRLGEQYF
TRBD2,TRBV5-1,TRBJ2-1,-,TGCGCCAGCAGCTTGGTTCGCGGGGGGCTAAGTGGGGTAGAGCAGTTCTTC,CASSLVRGGLSGVEQFF
TRBD1,TRBV7-9,TRBJ1-2,-,TGTGCCAGCAGCTTCCAGGGGGCCCGGGACAACTATGGCTACACCTTC,CASSFQGARDNYGYTF
TRBD2,TRBV9,TRBJ2-1,once,TGTGCCAGCAGCGTAGCTCCGGGCGGGGGGGCCTACAATGAGCAGTTCTTC,CASSVAPGGGAYNEQFF
TRBD1,TRBV5-1,TRBJ2-5,-,TGCGCCAGCAGCCCCCAGGGGGCGCGAGGGGAGACCCAGTACTTC,CASSPQGARGETQYF
-,TRBV4-1,TRBJ2-7,-,TGCGCCAGCAGCCATGGAGTAGGATACTCCTACGAGCAGTACTTC,CASSHGVGYSYEQYF
-,TRBV6-5,TRBJ2-7,-,TGTGCCAGCAGTCATCCGGGGTCAGACGAGCAGTACTTC,CASSHPGSDEQYF
-,TRBV19,TRBJ1-5,-,TGTGCCAGTAGTATTTATTTGGGAGGCAATCAGCCCCAGCATTTT,CASSIYLGGNQPQHF
-,TRBV4-1,TRBJ2-7,-,TGCGCCAGCAGCCACCGGACAGCTTACGAGCAGTACTTC,CASSHRTAYEQYF
-,TRBV4-1,TRBJ1-2,-,TGCGCCAGCACCCCGGGGGAGGGCCGTTCGTTCCATGGCTACACCTTC,CASTPGEGRSFHGYTF
TRBD1,TRBV2,TRBJ1-2,-,TGTGCCAGCCTGGCAAGGGACAGGAAGCTCTATGGCTACACCTTC,CASLARDRKLYGYTF
TRBD2,TRBV5-1,TRBJ2-1,-,TGCGCCAGCAGCCGGACTAGCGGGTCCTCCTACAATGAGCAGTTCTTC,CASSRTSGSSYNEQFF
-,TRBV2,TRBJ2-5,-,TGTGCCAGCGCCGCGGGGCGGAAAGGAGAGACCCAGTACTTC,CASAAGRKGETQYF
-,TRBV29-1,TRBJ1-2,-,TGCAGCGTTGAAATTACTGGGCCTCGTGGCTACACCTTC,CSVEITGPRGYTF
TRBD1,TRBV19,TRBJ2-2,-,TGTGCCAGTAGTCCAGGGGACAGGAACACCGGGGAGCTGTTTTTT,CASSPGDRNTGELFF
-,TRBV2,TRBJ2-1,-,TGTGCCAGCAGTGAAGAAAGACCCGGGGATGAGCAGTTCTTC,CASSEERPGDEQFF
-,TRBV6-6,TRBJ2-1,-,TGTGCCAGCAGTTACGAGGGTATCCCCAATGAGCAGTTCTTC,CASSYEGIPNEQFF
-,TRBV27,TRBJ1-1,-,TGTGCCAGCAGTTATAGTAGGGGTGGCACTGAAGCTTTCTTT,CASSYSRGGTEAFF
-,TRBV2,TRBJ2-1,-,TGTGCCAGCAGTGCGGACAAACCCTCCTACAATGAGCAGTTCTTC,CASSADKPSYNEQFF
-,TRBV19,TRBJ1-5,-,TGTGCCAGTAGCCTCCAGACAGTGAGCAATCAGCCCCAGCATTTT,CASSLQTVSNQPQHF
-,TRBV4-3,TRBJ1-2,-,TGCGCCAGCAGCCAATACGGAGCTAACTATGGCTACACCTTC,CASSQYGANYGYTF
-,TRBV7-6,TRBJ1-1,-,TGTGCCAGCAGCTTAGAACAGAACACTGAAGCTTTCTTT,CASSLEQNTEAFF
TRBD2,TRBV27,TRBJ2-3,-,TGTGCCAGCAGTTTAGGAAGCGGGGTTCTCACAGATACGCAGTATTTT,CASSLGSGVLTDTQYF
TRBD1,TRBV19,TRBJ1-1,-,TGTGCCAGTAGTAAATCAGGACAGGGGATGAACACTGAAGCTTTCTTT,CASSKSGQGMNTEAFF
-,TRBV11-2,TRBJ2-7,-,TGTGCCAGCAGCTTAGAGGGGGACACTCCCCCCTACGAGCAGTACTTC,CASSLEGDTPPYEQYF
TRBD1,TRBV5-6,TRBJ1-2,-,TGTGCCAGCAGCTCCCGACAGGGTAGGACTAACTATGGCTACACCTTC,CASSSRQGRTNYGYTF
-,TRBV10-2,TRBJ2-5,-,TGCGCCAGCTCCATGATCGGCGGAGAAGAGACCCAGTACTTC,CASSMIGGEETQYF
TRBD1,TRBV5-1,TRBJ2-1,once,TGCGCCAGCAGGGCCGGGACAGGGACGGGTTACAATGAGCAGTTCTTC,CASRAGTGTGYNEQFF
TRBD2,TRBV20-1,TRBJ2-3,-,TGCAGTGCTCCCGGACTAGGATCGCAGTATTTT,CSAPGLGSQYF
TRBD1,TRBV13,TRBJ1-2,-,TGTGCCAGCAGCTATACAGGGGACTATGGCTACACCTTC,CASSYTGDYGYTF
TRBD1,TRBV5-4,TRBJ1-6,-,TGTGCCAGCAGCGAGGGGGCGCCCAATAATTCACCCCTCCACTTT,CASSEGAPNNSPLHF
-,TRBV18,TRBJ1-2,-,TGTGCCAGCTCACCACTAGAGAACTATGGCTACACCTTC,CASSPLENYGYTF
-,TRBV18,TRBJ1-3,-,TGTGCCAGCTCACCGGCAGGGGCGAGTCGAGGCTCTGGAAACACCATATATTTT,CASSPAGASRGSGNTIYF
-,TRBV4-3,TRBJ1-1,-,TGCGCCAGCAGCCAAGATCCGGGGAGCACTGAAGCTTTCTTT,CASSQDPGSTEAFF
-,TRBV6-4,TRBJ1-6,-,TGTGCCAGCAGGGACAGCCTGAGCTCCTATAATTCACCCCTCCACTTT,CASRDSLSSYNSPLHF
-,TRBV5-1,TRBJ1-1,-,TGCGCCAGCAGCTTGGTTAATTGGCAGTACGAGAACACTGAAGCTTTCTTT,CASSLVNWQYENTEAFF
-,TRBV30,TRBJ2-6,-,TGTGCCTGGAGTGTAGACAGCTCTGGGGCCAACGTCCTGACTTTC,CAWSVDSSGANVLTF
TRBD2,TRBV2,TRBJ2-2,-,TGTGCCAGCAGTGAGCTAGCGGGGGGGCCTAAGACCGGGGAGCTGTTTTTT,CASSELAGGPKTGELFF
-,TRBV11-2,TRBJ1-1,-,TGTGCCAGCAGCCTAGAGCGGGGCACTGAAGCTTTCTTT,CASSLERGTEAFF